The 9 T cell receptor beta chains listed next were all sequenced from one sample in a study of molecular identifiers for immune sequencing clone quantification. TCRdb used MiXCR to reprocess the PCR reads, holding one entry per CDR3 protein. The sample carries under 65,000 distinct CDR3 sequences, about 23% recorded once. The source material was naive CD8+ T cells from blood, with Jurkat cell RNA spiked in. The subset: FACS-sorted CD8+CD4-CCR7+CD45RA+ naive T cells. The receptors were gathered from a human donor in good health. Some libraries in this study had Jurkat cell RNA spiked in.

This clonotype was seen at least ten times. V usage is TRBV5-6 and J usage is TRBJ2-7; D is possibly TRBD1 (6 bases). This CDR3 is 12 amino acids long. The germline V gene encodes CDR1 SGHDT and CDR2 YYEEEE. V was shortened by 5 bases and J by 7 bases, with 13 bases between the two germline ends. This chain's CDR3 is CASRYGTSEQYF. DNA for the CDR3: TGTGCCAGCAGATACGGGACATCTGAGCAGTACTTC.

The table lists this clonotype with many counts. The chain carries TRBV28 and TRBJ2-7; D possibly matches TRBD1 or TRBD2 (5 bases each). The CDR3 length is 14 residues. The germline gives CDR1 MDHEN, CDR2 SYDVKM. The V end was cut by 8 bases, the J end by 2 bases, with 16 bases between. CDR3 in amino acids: CASGQTGTAYEQYF. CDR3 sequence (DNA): TGTGCCAGCGGGCAGACGGGGACGGCCTACGAGCAGTACTTC.

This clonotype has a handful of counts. CDR3 DNA sequence: TGTGCCAGCAGCTTTGGACAGGGATCCTACGAGCAGTACTTC. Its protein product is CASSFGQGSYEQYF. This chain links TRBV5-4 with TRBJ2-7; 8 bases line up with TRBD1. The V segment lost 2 bases and the J segment 1 base; nucleotides outside the gene matches: 2. Per the germline V gene, CDR1 is SGHNT and CDR2 is YYREEE (reference sequence). The CDR3 runs 14 residues.

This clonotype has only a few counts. As DNA, the CDR3 is TGTGCCAGCAGCTACATACCTGGTCCACGGAGGGTGGATGACGAAAAACTGTTTTTT. Its translation: CASSYIPGPRRVDDEKLFF. This chain joins TRBV7-9 and TRBJ1-4; no reliable D call. Germline V gene sequence: CDR1 SEHNR, CDR2 FQNEAQ (reference sequence). With 4 bases removed from V and 8 bases from J, the gap between germline ends came to 29 bases. CDR3 size: 19 residues.

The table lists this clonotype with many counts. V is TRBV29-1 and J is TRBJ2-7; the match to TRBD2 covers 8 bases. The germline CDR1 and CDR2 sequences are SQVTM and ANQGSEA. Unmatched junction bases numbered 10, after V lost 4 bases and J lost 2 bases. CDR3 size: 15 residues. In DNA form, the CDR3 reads TGCAGCGTTGCTGAGCTGGCGGGAGGTCCCTACGAGCAGTACTTC. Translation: CSVAELAGGPYEQYF.

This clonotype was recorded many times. CDR3 sequence (DNA): TGCAGCGTTGTCATGATTAGGGATGAGCAGTTCTTC. This translates into CSVVMIRDEQFF. V and J are TRBV29-1 and TRBJ2-1; D remains unclear. Germline lookup yields CDR1 SQVTM and CDR2 ANQGSEA. V was clipped by 4 bases and J by 8 bases, with 12 bases between them. CDR3 length: 12 residues.

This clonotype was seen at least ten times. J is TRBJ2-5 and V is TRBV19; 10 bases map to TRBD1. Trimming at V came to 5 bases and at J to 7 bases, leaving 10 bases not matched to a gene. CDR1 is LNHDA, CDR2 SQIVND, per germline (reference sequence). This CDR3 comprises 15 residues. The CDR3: CASSPGTGESRTQYF. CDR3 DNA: TGTGCCAGTAGTCCCGGGACAGGGGAGTCTCGGACCCAGTACTTC. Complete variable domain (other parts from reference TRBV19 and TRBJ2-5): DGGITQSPKYLFRKEGQNVTLSCEQNLNHDAMYWYRQDPGQGLRLIYYSQIVNDFQKGDIAEGYSVSREKKESFPLTVTSAQKNPTAFYLCASSPGTGESRTQYFGPGTRLLVL.

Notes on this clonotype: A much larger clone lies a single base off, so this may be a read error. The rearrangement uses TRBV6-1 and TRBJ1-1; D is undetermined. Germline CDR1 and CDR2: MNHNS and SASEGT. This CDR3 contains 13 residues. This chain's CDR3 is CGSNPIAGTEAFF. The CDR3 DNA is TGTGGCAGCAACCCAATAGCGGGGACTGAAGCTTTCTTT.

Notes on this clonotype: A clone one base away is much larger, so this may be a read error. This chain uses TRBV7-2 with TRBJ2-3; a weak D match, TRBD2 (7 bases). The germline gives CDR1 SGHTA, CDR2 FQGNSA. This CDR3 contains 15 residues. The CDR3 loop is CASSLTGGFQDTRYF. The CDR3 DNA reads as TGTGCCAGCAGCTTGACGGGGGGCTTTCAAGATACGCGGTATTTT.